A single T cell receptor (beta chain) is shown here with its context. The table came from immunoSEQ multiplex PCR; TCRdb's copy has only in-frame clones and leaves some out. Of about 380,000 clones listed, 88% were seen once; the top ten hold 1.2%. The CDR3 covers 14 residues. V dropped 5 bases and J dropped 5 bases, with 15 bases sitting between them. Germline V gene sequence: CDR1 SGHAT, CDR2 FQNNGV. Adults between about 18 and 95 years of age took part from 20 to 25 US areas. Cohort placement rested on clinical history that participants reported themselves. The recovered donors of Cohort 3 showed two negative PCRs, clearance, or symptom resolution. This entry belongs to a study of blood T cell repertoires in COVID-19.

The sequence came from a woman aged 18-29 years who had recovered from COVID-19. The rearrangement joins TRBV11-2 to TRBJ2-5, with no clear D. The sample consisted of PBMCs or T cells enriched from blood (not recorded which). CDR3 in DNA: TGTGCCAGCAGCCCAAGTGAGCTCTATGAGACCCAGTACTTC. Its protein is CASSPSELYETQYF.